The source of this T cell receptor (beta chain) is a study of T cell repertoires in cytomegalovirus infection. Study context: Both CMV infection and a matching HLA type were indicated by public TCR beta signatures.

This clonotype has just a few counts. TCRdb re-derived calls from the reads in MiXCR, one entry per CDR3 protein. The sample lists 510,000 or so distinct CDR3 sequences, approximately 26% occurring once. This CDR3 is 15 amino acids long. After removal of 6 bases from V and 0 bases from J, the junction contained 7 bases not matched to a gene. CDR1 and CDR2 (germline): MDHEN, SYDVKM. Input material: PBMCs. This sequence joins TRBV28 and TRBJ1-2, with 7 bases fitting TRBD1. The sequence was obtained from a human donor in good health (CMV status not recorded). Some clones in this sample may be carry-over from other donors' samples. Written as DNA, the CDR3 is TGTGCCAGCAGCCGACAGGGAACGGCTAACTATGGCTACACCTTC. Amino acid sequence: CASSRQGTANYGYTF.